Included here is one T cell receptor (beta chain) sequence, with context. Its antigen is not known. CDR3 length: 15 amino acids. Germline V gene lookup returns CDR1 SEHNR and CDR2 FQNEAQ (reference sequence). The ends lost 5 bases at V and 4 bases at J; junction bases unmatched: 7. This entry belongs to a study of cytomegalovirus exposure and HLA in healthy donors. On the study more broadly: Genotyping of 400 or so donors showed that approximately 83% belonged to the Caucasian-associated ancestry cluster.

Study-wide points: What was likely a sequencing artifact was a cluster of highly shared sequence variants. For TCR beta chains, V- and J-gene trimming was later linked to a missense DCLRE1C variant.

Researchers ran the PCR with 60 Vbeta and 13 Jbeta primers. The repertoire was sequenced with immunoSEQ multiplex PCR; TCRdb's copy has only in-frame clones and lacks some. The repertoire consists of some 130,000 clones, with roughly 74% occurring once and the leading ten covering around 7.2%. The sequencing input was PBMCs. The receptor comes from a male donor in good health and CMV-seronegative. This sequence joins TRBV7-9 and TRBJ1-1; 10 bases align to TRBD1. CDR3 DNA: TGTGCCAGCAGCGGTGGGACAGGGGCGGGCACTGAAGCTTTCTTT. Amino acid sequence: CASSGGTGAGTEAFF. Looking up the rest from reference TRBV7-9 and TRBJ1-1 gives the full variable domain: DTGVSQNPRHKITKRGQNVTFRCDPISEHNRLYWYRQTLGQGPEFLTYFQNEAQLEKSRLLSDRFSAERPKGSFSTLEIQRTEQGDSAMYLCASSGGTGAGTEAFFGQGTRLTVV.